Sequencing of this TCR beta chain was carried out in a study of Graves' ophthalmopathy and Graves' hyperthyroidism. Notes on the study in general: Discriminating ophthalmopathy from stable hyperthyroidism, a 13-signature model attained a sensitivity of 85% to 90% and a specificity of approximately 77%. The majority of expanded thyroid clonotypes above 0.001 frequency also occurred in blood. Ophthalmopathy progression was predicted by the model at 70.59% sensitivity and approximately 72% specificity.

Scientists amplified the TCR beta CDR3 regions from RNA transcripts. After a first-round RT-PCR with HTBI primers, a second-round multiplex PCR was run. TCRdb reanalysed the multiplex PCR reads using MiXCR and keeps one entry per CDR3 protein. The sample gives tens of thousands of distinct CDR3 sequences, approximately 47% of which show up once; around 4.5% is in the top ten. This clonotype was counted at least ten times. The antigen remains undetermined. The authors used Ficoll-Paque density gradient centrifugation to separate PBMCs. The input was around 9.9 ml of fresh peripheral blood. Trimming took 6 bases from V and 6 from J, leaving 13 bases between them. CDR1 is LNHNV and CDR2 is YYDKDF in the germline V gene (reference sequence). CDR3 size: 13 residues.

The chain is built from TRBV15 and TRBJ2-3; D assignment may be TRBD1 or TRBD2 (6 bases each). The source material was peripheral blood. The receptor comes from an adult woman with Graves' ophthalmopathy. In DNA form, the CDR3 reads TGTGCCACCAGAGTCGGGGGCGAGGATACGCAGTATTTT. Translating gives CATRVGGEDTQYF.